A single T cell receptor (beta chain) is shown here with its context. This record comes from a study of blood T cell repertoires in COVID-19. Study-level background: The study drew acute and convalescent COVID-19 samples from the United States, Italy and Spain.

Trimming cost V 0 bases and J 7 bases, with 22 bases left between them. There are 18 residues in the CDR3. Per the germline V gene, CDR1 is MRHNA and CDR2 is SNTAGT. Produced via immunoSEQ multiplex PCR; TCRdb's table is partial and in-frame only. The sample includes some 250,000 clones, 80% to 90% of them seen just once. The chain is built from TRBV6-4 and TRBJ1-5, with D perhaps TRBD1 (6 bases). Input material: PBMCs or T cells enriched from blood (not recorded which). The receptor comes from a woman in her fifties or sixties who had recovered from COVID-19. Here the CDR3 reads CASSDSHRVSPNVQPQHF. Written as DNA, the CDR3 is TGTGCCAGCAGTGACTCCCACAGGGTAAGTCCAAACGTACAGCCCCAGCATTTT.